This TCR beta chain emerged from a study of blood T cells in healthy people across ages. Regarding the study as a whole: The lack of PBMC sorting stopped any conclusive naive versus antigen-experienced comparison. With donor CMV status unknown, expanded clonotype changes were possibly confounded. Total diversity from one million sequenced T cells was likely underestimated.

The study drew donors from healthy Caucasian individuals in Russia aged 6 to 90. The length of the CDR3 is 13 residues. The V gene lost 1 base and the J gene lost 12 bases, with 13 bases spanning the gap. The germline V gene has CDR1 MGHRA and CDR2 YSYEKL. A second about 6 to 11 cycle PCR used barcoded and J-beta primers. Via MiXCR, TCRdb re-called the 5' RACE reads, giving one row per CDR3 protein. The sample lists some 1.5 million distinct CDR3 sequences; roughly 30% were seen once. This clonotype has ten or more counts. Its antigen is currently unknown. The clonotype originates from a woman aged 30 to 39 in good health. Material: blood. The chain has TRBV4-1 and TRBJ2-1; no clear D. This CDR3 reads CASSQVSAFGQFF. In DNA form, the CDR3 reads TGCGCCAGCAGCCAAGTCTCAGCTTTTGGGCAGTTCTTC.